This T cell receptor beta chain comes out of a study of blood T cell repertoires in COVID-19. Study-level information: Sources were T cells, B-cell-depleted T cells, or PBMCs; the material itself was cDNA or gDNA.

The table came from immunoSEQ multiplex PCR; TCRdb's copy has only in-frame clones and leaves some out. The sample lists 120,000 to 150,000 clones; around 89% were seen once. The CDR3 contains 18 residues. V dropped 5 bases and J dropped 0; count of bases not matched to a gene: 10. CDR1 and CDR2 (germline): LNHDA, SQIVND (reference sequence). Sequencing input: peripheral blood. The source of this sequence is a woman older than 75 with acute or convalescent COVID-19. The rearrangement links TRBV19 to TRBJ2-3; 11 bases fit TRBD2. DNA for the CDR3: TGTGCCAGTAGTTTTGGGACTAGCGGCCCTCCTAGCACAGATACGCAGTATTTT. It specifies CASSFGTSGPPSTDTQYF.